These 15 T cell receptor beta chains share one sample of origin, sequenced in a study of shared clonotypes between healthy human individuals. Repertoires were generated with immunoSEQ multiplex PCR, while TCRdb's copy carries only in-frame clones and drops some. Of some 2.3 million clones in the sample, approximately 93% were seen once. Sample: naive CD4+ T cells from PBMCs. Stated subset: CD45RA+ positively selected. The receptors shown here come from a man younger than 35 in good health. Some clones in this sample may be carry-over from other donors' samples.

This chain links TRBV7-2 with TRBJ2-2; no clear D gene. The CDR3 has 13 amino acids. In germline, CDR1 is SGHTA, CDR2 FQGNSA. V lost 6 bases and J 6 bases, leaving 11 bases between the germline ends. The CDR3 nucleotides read TGTGCCAGCAGTGAGACACGTCCCGGGGAGCTGTTTTTT. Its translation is CASSETRPGELFF.

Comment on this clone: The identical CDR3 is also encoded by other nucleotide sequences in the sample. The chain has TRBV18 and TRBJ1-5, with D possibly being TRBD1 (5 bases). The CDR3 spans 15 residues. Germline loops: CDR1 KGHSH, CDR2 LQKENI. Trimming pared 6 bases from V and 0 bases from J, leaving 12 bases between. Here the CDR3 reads CASSPGHLSNQPQHF. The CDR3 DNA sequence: TGTGCCAGCTCCCCCGGACATCTTAGCAATCAGCCCCAGCATTTT.

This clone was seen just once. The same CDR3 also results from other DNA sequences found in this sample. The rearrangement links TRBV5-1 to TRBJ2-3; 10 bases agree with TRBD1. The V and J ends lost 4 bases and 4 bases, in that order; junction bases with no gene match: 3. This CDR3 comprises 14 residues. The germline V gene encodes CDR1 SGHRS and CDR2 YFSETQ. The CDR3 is CASSPGTGADTQYF. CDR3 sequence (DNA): TGCGCCAGCAGCCCGGGGACAGGGGCAGATACGCAGTATTTT.

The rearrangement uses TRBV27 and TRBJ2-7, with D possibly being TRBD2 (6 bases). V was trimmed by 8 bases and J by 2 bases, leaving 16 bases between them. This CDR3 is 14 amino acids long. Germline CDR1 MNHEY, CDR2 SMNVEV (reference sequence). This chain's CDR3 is CASQSGRTTYEQYF. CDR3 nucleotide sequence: TGTGCCAGCCAATCAGGGAGGACAACCTACGAGCAGTACTTC.

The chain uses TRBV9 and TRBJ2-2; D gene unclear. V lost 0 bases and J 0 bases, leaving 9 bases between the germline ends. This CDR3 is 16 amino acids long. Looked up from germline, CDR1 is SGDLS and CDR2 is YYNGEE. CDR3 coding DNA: TGTGCCAGCAGCGTAGATGGTAGGCCGAACACCGGGGAGCTGTTTTTT. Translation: CASSVDGRPNTGELFF.

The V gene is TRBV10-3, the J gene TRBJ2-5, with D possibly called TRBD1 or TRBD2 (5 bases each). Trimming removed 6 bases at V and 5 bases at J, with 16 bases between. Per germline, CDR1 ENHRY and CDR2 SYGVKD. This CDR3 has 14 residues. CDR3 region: CAIRGDPTGETQYF. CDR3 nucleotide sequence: TGTGCCATCAGAGGGGACCCTACGGGGGAGACCCAGTACTTC.

This CDR3 is CASSSPGVEEDQPQHF. The CDR3 DNA reads TGTGCCAGCAGTTCCCCTGGGGTAGAGGAGGATCAGCCCCAGCATTTT. The V gene is TRBV28, the J gene TRBJ1-5, with no clear D. CDR3 length equals 16 residues. The V gene's germline CDR1 is MDHEN and CDR2 SYDVKM. V shed 4 bases and J shed 5 bases, with 18 bases lying between them.

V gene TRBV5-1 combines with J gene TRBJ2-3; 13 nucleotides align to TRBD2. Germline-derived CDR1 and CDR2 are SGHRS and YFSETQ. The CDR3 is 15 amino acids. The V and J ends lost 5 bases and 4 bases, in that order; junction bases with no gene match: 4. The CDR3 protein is CASRRGLAGADTQYF. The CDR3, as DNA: TGCGCCAGCAGACGAGGACTAGCGGGAGCAGATACGCAGTATTTT.

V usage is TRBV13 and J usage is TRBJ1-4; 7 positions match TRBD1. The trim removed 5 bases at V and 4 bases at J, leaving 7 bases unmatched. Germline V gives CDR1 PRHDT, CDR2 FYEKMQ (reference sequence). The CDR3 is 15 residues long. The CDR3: CASSLRTGVNEKLFF. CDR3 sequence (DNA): TGTGCCAGCAGCCTCCGGACAGGAGTTAATGAAAAACTGTTTTTT. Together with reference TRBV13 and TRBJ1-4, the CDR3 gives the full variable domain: AAGVIQSPRHLIKEKRETATLKCYPIPRHDTVYWYQQGPGQDPQFLISFYEKMQSDKGSIPDRFSAQQFSDYHSELNMSSLELGDSALYFCASSLRTGVNEKLFFGSGTQLSVL.

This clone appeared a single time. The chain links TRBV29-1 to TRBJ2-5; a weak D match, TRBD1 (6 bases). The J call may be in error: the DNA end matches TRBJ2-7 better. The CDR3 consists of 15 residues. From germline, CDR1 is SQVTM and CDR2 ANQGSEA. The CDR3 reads CSVNFQGRPSYEQYF. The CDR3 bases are TGCAGCGTTAATTTTCAGGGGCGCCCCAGTTACGAGCAGTACTTC.

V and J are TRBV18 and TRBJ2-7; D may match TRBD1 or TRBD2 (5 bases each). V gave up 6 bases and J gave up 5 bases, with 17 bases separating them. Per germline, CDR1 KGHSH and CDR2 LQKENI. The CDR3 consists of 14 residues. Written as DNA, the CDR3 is TGTGCCAGCTCGGGACCCAGGCGCCCGGACGAGCAGTACTTC. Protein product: CASSGPRRPDEQYF. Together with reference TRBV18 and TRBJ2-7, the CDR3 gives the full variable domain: NAGVMQNPRHLVRRRGQEARLRCSPMKGHSHVYWYRQLPEEGLKFMVYLQKENIIDESGMPKERFSAEFPKEGPSILRIQQVVRGDSAAYFCASSGPRRPDEQYFGPGTRLTVT.

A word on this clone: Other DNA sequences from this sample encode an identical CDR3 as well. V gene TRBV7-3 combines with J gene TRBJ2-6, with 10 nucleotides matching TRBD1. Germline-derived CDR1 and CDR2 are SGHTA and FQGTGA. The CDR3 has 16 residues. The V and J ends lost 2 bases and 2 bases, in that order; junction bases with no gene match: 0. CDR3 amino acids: CASSLGQGAGANVLTF. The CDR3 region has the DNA TGTGCCAGCAGCTTAGGACAGGGGGCTGGGGCCAACGTCCTGACTTTC.

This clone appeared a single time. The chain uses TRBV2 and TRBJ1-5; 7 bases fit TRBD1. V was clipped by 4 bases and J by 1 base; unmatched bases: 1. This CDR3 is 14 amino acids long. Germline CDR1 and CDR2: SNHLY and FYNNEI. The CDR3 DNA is TGTGCCAGCAGTGGGGGACAGAGCAATCAGCCCCAGCATTTT. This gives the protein CASSGGQSNQPQHF.

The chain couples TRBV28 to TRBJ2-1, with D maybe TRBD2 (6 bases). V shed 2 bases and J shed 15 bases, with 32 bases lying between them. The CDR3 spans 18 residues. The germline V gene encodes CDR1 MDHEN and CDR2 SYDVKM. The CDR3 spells CASSLRIGGAQTYAWVFF. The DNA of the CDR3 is TGTGCCAGCAGTTTAAGAATCGGAGGGGCGCAAACCTACGCATGGGTGTTCTTC. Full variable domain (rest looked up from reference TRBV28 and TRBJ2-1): DVKVTQSSRYLVKRTGEKVFLECVQDMDHENMFWYRQDPGLGLRLIYFSYDVKMKEKGDIPEGYSVSREKKERFSLILESASTNQTSMYLCASSLRIGGAQTYAWVFFGPGTRLTVL.

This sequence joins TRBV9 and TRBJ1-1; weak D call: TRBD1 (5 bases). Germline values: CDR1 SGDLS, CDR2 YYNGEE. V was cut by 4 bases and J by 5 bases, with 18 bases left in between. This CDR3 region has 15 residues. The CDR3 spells CASSTQGSGQTEAFF. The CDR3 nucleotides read TGTGCCAGCAGCACCCAAGGGTCGGGGCAGACTGAAGCTTTCTTT.